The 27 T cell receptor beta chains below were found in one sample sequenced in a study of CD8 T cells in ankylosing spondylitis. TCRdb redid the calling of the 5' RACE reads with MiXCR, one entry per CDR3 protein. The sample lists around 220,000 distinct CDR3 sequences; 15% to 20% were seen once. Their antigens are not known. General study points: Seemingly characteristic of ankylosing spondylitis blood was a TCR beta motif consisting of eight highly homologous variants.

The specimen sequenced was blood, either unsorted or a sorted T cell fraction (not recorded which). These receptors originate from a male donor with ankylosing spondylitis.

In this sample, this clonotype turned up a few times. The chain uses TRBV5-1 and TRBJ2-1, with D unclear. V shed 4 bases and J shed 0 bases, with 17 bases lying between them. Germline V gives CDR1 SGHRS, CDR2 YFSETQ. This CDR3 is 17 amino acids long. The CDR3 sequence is CASSPPGGGDSYNEQFF. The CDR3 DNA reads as TGCGCCAGCAGCCCCCCGGGTGGTGGGGACTCCTACAATGAGCAGTTCTTC.

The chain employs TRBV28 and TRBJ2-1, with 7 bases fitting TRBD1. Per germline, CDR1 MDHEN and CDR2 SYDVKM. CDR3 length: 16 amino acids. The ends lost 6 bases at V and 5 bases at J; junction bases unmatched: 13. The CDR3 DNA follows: TGTGCCAGCAGCCCCCCGGACAGGAAAAGGGACAATGAGCAGTTCTTC. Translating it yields CASSPPDRKRDNEQFF.

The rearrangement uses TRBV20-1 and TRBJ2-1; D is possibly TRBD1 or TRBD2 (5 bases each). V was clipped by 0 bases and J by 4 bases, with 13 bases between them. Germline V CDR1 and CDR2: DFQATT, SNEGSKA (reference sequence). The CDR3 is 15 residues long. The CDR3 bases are TGCAGTGCTAGAGATAGGGACCAAGTATACAATGAGCAGTTCTTC. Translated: CSARDRDQVYNEQFF.

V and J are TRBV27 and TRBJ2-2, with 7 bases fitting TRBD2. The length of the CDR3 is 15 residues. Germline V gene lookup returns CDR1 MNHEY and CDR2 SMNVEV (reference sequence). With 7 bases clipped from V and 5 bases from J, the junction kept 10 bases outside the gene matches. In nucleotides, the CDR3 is TGTGCCAGCACCTACACTGGCGGGAGTACCGGGGAGCTGTTTTTT. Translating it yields CASTYTGGSTGELFF.

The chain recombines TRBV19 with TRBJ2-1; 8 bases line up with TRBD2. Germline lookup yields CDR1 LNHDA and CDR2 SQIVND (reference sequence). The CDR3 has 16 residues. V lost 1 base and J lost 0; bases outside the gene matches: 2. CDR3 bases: TGTGCCAGTAGTATAGCTAGCGGGTACTCCTACAATGAGCAGTTCTTC. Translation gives CASSIASGYSYNEQFF.

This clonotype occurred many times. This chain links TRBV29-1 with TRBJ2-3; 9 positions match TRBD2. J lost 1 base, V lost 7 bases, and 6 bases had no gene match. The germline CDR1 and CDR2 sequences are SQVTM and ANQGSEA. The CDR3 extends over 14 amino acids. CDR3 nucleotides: TGCAGCGCCCAGGCGGGGGGGCGCACAGATACGCAGTATTTT. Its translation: CSAQAGGRTDTQYF.

CDR3 amino acids: CASSQAPAGSTDTQYF. The CDR3 DNA sequence: TGCGCCAGCAGCCAAGCCCCAGCGGGGAGCACAGATACGCAGTATTTT. V is TRBV4-1 and J is TRBJ2-3; the match to TRBD2 covers 7 bases. V shed 1 base, J shed 0 bases, and the junction held 4 bases outside the gene matches. This CDR3 is 16 amino acids long. CDR1 is MGHRA and CDR2 is YSYEKL in the germline V gene.

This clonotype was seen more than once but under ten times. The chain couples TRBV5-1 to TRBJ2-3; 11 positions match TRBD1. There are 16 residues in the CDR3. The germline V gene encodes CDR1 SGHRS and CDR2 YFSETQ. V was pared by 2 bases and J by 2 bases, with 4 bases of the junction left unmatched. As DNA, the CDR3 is TGCGCCAGCAGCTTTGGGACAGGGGGTACCACAGATACGCAGTATTTT. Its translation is CASSFGTGGTTDTQYF.

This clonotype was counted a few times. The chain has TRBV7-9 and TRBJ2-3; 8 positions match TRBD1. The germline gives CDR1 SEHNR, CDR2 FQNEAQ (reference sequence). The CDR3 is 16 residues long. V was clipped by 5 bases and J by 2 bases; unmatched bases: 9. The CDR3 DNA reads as TGTGCCAGCAGCCGATCGACAGGGGCCTTCACAGATACGCAGTATTTT. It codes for CASSRSTGAFTDTQYF.

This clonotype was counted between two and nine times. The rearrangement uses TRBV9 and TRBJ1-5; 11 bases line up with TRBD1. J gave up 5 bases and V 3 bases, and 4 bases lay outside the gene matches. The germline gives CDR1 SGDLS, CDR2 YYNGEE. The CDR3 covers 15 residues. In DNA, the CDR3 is TGTGCCAGCAGCGCGGGGACAGGGGGGCATCAGCCCCAGCATTTT. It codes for CASSAGTGGHQPQHF.

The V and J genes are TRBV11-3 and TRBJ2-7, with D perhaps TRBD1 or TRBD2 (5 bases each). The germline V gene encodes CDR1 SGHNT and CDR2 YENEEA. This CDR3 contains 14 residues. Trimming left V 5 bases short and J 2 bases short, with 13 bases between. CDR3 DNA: TGTGCCAGCAGCCACGAGGGGTTTACCTACGAGCAGTACTTC. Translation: CASSHEGFTYEQYF.

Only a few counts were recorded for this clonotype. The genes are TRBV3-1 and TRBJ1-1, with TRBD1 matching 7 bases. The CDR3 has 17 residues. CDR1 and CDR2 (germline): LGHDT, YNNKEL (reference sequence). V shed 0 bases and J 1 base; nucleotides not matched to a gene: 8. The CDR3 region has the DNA TGTGCCAGCAGCCAAGACCCGACAGGGAAGGGGAACACTGAAGCTTTCTTT. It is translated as CASSQDPTGKGNTEAFF.

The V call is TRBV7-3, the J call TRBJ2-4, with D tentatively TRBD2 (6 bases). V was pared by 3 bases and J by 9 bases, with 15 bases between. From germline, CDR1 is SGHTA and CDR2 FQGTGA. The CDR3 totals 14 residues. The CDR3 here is CASSLGGFEAIQYF. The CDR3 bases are TGTGCCAGCAGCTTGGGGGGATTTGAGGCCATTCAGTACTTC.

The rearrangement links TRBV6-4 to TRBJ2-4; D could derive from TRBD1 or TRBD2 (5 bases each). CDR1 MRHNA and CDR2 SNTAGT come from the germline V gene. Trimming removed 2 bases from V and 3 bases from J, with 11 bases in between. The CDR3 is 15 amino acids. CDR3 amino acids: CASSDDPRGKNIQYF. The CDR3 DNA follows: TGTGCCAGCAGTGACGACCCGAGGGGCAAAAACATTCAGTACTTC.

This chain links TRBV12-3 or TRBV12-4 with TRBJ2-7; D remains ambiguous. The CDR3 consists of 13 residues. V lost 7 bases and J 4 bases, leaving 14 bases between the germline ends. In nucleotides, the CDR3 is TGTGCCAGCACCTCATCCTCCGTATACGAGCAGTACTTC. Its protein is CASTSSSVYEQYF.

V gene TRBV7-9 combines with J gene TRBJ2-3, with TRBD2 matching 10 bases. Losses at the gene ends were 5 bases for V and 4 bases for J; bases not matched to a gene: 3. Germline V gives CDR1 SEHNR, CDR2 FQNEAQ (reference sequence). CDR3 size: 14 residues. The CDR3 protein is CASSTSGRADTQYF. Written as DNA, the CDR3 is TGTGCCAGCAGCACCAGCGGGAGGGCAGATACGCAGTATTTT.

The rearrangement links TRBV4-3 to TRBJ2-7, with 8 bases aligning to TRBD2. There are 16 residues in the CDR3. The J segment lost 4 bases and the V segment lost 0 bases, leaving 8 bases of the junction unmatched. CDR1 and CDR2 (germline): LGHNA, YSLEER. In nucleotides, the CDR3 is TGCGCCAGCAGCCAAGACCCAGCGGGAGACGGGTACGAGCAGTACTTC. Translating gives CASSQDPAGDGYEQYF.

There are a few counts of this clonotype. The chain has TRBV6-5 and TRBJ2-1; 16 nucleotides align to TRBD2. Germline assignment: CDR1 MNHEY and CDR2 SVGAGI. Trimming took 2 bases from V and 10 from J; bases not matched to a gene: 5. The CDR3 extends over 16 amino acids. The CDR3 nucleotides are TGTGCCAGCAGTTACGTGGGACTAGCGGGGGGGTTAGAGCAGTTCTTC. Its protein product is CASSYVGLAGGLEQFF.

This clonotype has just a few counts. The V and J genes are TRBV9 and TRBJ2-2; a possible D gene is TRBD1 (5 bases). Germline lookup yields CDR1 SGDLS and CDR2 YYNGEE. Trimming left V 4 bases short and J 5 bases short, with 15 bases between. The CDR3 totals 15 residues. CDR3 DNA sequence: TGTGCCAGCAGCCCGGACACGATGGGGACCGGGGAGCTGTTTTTT. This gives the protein CASSPDTMGTGELFF.

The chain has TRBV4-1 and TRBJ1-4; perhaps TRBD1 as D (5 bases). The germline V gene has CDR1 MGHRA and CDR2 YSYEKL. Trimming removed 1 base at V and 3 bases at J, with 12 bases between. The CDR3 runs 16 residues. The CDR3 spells CASSQVKGAPNEKLFF. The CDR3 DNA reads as TGCGCCAGCAGCCAAGTGAAAGGGGCTCCTAATGAAAAACTGTTTTTT.

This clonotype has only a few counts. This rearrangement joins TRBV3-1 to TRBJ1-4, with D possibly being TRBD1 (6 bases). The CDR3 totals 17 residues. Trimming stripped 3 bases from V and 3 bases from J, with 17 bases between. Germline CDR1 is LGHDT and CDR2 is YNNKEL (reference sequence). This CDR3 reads CASSQRGQGTANEKLFF. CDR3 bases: TGTGCCAGCAGCCAGCGGGGCCAGGGGACGGCTAATGAAAAACTGTTTTTT.

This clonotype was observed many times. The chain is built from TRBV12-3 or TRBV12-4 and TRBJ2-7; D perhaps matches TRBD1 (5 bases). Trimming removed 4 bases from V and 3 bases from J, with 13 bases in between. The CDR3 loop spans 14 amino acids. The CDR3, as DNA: TGTGCCAGCAGTTCGACGGACAAATTCTACGAGCAGTACTTC. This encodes CASSSTDKFYEQYF.

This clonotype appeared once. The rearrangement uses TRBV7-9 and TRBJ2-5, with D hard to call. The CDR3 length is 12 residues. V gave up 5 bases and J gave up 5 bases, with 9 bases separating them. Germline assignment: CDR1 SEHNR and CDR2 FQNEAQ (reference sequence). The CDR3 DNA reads TGTGCCAGCAGCCAGAGTGGGGAGACCCAGTACTTC. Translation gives CASSQSGETQYF.

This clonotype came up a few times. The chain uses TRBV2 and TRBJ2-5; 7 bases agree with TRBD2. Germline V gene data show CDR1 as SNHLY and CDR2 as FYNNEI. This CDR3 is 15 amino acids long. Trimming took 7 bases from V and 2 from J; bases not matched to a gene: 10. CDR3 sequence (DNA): TGTGCCAGCAATACCCCCGGGGAGGGTCAAGAGACCCAGTACTTC. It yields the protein CASNTPGEGQETQYF.

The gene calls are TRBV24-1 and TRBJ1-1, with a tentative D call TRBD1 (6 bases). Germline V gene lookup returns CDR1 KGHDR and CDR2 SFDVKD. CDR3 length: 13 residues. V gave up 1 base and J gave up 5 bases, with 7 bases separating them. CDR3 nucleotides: TGTGCCACCAGTGATTTTAGGGGGACTGAAGCTTTCTTT. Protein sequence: CATSDFRGTEAFF.

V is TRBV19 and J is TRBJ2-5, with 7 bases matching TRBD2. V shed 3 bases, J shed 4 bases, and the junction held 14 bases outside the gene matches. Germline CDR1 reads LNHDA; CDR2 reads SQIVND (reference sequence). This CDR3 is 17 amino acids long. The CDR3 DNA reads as TGTGCCAGTAGTATCTGGCTAGCGGAGGACGGGGGAGAGACCCAGTACTTC. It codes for CASSIWLAEDGGETQYF. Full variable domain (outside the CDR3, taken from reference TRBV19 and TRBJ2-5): DGGITQSPKYLFRKEGQNVTLSCEQNLNHDAMYWYRQDPGQGLRLIYYSQIVNDFQKGDIAEGYSVSREKKESFPLTVTSAQKNPTAFYLCASSIWLAEDGGETQYFGPGTRLLVL.

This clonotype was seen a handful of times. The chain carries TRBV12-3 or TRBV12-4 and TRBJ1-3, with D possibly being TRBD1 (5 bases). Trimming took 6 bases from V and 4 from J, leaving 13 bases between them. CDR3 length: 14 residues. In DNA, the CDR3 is TGTGCCAGCAGACAGGACGAGTGGGGAAACACCATATATTTT. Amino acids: CASRQDEWGNTIYF.